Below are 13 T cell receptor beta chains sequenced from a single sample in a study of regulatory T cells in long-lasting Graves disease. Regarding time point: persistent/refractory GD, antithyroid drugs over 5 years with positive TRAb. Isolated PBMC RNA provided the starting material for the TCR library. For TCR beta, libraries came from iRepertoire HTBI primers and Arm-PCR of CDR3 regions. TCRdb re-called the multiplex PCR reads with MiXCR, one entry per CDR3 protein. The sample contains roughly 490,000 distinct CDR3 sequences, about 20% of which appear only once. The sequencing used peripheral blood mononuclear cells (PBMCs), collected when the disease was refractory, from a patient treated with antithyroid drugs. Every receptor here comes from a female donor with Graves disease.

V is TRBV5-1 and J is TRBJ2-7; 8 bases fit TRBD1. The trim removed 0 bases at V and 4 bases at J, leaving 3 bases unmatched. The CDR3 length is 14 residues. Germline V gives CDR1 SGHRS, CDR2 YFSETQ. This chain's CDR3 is CASSLGQGMYEQYF. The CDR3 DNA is TGCGCCAGCAGCTTGGGACAGGGGATGTACGAGCAGTACTTC.

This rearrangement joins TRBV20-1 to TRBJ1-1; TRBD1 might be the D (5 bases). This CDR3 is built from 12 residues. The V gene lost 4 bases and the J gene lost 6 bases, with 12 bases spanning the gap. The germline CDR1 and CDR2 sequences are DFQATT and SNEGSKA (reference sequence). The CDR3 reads CSATWGVAEAFF. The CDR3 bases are TGCAGTGCTACGTGGGGGGTCGCTGAAGCTTTCTTT.

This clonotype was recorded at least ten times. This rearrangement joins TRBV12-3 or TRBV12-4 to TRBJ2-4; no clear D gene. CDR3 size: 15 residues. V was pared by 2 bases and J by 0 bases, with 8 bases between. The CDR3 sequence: CASSLPPLAKNIQYF. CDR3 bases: TGTGCCAGCAGTTTACCACCTCTAGCCAAAAACATTCAGTACTTC.

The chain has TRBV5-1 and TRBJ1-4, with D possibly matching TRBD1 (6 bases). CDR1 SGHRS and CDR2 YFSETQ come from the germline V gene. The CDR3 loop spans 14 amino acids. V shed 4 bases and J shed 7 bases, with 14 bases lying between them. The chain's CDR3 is CASSTDSASEKLFF. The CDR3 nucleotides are TGCGCCAGCAGCACGGACAGCGCGAGTGAAAAACTGTTTTTT.

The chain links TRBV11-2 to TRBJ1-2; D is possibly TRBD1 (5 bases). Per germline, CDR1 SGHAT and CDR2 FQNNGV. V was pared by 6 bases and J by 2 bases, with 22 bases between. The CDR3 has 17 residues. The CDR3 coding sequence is TGTGCCAGCAGATTCATCGCAAAGGGGCCGGCCAACTATGGCTACACCTTC. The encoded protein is CASRFIAKGPANYGYTF.

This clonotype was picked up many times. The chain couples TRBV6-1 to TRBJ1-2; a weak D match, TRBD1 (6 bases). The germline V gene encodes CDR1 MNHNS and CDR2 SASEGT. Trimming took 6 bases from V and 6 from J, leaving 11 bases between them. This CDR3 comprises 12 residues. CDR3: CASSRGDNGYTF. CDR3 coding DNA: TGTGCCAGCAGCCGAGGGGACAATGGCTACACCTTC.

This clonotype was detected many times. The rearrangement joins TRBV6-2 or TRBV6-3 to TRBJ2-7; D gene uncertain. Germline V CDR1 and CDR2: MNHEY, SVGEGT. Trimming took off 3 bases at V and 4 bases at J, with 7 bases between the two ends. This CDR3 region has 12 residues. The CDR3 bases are TGTGCCAGCAGTTATAAGGATTACGAGCAGTACTTC. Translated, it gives CASSYKDYEQYF.

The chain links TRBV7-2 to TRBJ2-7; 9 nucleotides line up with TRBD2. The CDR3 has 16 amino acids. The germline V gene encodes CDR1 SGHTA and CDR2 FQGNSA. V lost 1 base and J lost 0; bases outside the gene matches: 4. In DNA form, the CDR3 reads TGTGCCAGCAGCTTAGTCGCTAGCGGGGACTCCTACGAGCAGTACTTC. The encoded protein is CASSLVASGDSYEQYF.

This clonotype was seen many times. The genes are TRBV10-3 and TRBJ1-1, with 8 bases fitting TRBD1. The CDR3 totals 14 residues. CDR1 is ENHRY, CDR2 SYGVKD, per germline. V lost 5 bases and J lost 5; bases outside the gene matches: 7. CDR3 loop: CAISYLGQGTEAFF. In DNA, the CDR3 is TGTGCCATCAGTTACCTCGGACAGGGTACTGAAGCTTTCTTT.

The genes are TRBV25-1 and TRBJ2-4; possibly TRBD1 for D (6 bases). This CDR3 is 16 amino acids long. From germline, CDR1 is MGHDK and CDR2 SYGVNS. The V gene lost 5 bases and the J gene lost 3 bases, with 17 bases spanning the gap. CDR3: CASSISWGQNKNIQYF. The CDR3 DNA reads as TGTGCCAGCAGTATCTCCTGGGGGCAGAACAAAAACATTCAGTACTTC. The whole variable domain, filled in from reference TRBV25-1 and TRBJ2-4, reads EADIYQTPRYLVIGTGKKITLECSQTMGHDKMYWYQQDPGMELHLIHYSYGVNSTEKGDLSSESTVSRIRTEHFPLTLESARPSHTSQYLCASSISWGQNKNIQYFGAGTRLSVL.

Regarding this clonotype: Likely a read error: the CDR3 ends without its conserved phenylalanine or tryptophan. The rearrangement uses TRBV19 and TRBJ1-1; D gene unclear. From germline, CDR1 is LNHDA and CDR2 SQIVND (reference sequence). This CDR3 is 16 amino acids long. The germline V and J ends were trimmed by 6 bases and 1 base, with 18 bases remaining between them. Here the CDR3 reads CASRTLVRAANTEAFS. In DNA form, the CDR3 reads TGTGCCAGTAGAACACTTGTGAGGGCAGCGAACACTGAAGCTTTCTCT.

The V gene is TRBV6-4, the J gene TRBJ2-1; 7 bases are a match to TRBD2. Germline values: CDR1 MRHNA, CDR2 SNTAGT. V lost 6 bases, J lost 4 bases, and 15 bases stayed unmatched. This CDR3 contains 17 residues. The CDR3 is CASSPGSGGTIYNEQFF. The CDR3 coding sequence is TGTGCCAGCAGCCCTGGTTCCGGGGGGACTATATACAATGAGCAGTTCTTC.

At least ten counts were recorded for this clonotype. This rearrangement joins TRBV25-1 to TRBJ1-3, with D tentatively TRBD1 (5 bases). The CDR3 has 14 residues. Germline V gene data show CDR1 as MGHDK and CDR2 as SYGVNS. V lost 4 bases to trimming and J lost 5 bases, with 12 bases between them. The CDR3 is CASSASGTRNTIYF. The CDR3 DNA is TGTGCCAGCAGTGCCTCCGGGACCAGAAACACCATATATTTT.